The next 8 T cell receptor beta chains were all read from a single sample in a study of cytotoxic CD8 clonotypes in ibrutinib-treated CLL. TCRdb keeps only in-frame clones here, not all; method: immunoSEQ multiplex PCR. In the table there are over 150,000 clones, 72% of which are singletons. Sequenced material: PBMCs, taken after 24 months of ibrutinib treatment. These receptors all stem from a human donor with chronic lymphocytic leukemia.

The chain uses TRBV29-1 and TRBJ2-1, with a tentative D call TRBD1 (6 bases). CDR1 SQVTM and CDR2 ANQGSEA come from the germline V gene. V lost 7 bases and J lost 8, with 21 bases in between. This CDR3 contains 14 residues. The CDR3 protein is CSGGQSAPRDEQFF. DNA for the CDR3: TGCAGCGGCGGACAGTCCGCCCCACGGGATGAGCAGTTCTTC.

In this sample, this clone turned up once. The J gene is TRBJ1-1, the V gene TRBV5-1, with D possibly matching TRBD1 (6 bases). The V gene lost 4 bases and the J gene lost 0 bases, with 16 bases spanning the gap. This CDR3 contains 16 residues. CDR1 SGHRS and CDR2 YFSETQ come from the germline V gene. This CDR3 reads CASSLQNRALNTEAFF. The CDR3 nucleotides read TGCGCCAGCAGCCTACAGAACAGGGCACTGAACACTGAAGCTTTCTTT.

The chain joins TRBV6-4 to TRBJ2-2, with 12 nucleotides matching TRBD2. CDR3 length: 15 residues. CDR1 and CDR2 from the germline V gene are MRHNA and SNTAGT. Losses at the gene ends were 5 bases for V and 5 bases for J; bases not matched to a gene: 3. CDR3 in amino acids: CASSPSGRETGELFF. CDR3 coding DNA: TGTGCCAGCAGTCCTAGCGGGAGGGAGACCGGGGAGCTGTTTTTT.

The V and J genes are TRBV11-3 and TRBJ2-7, with D perhaps TRBD1 (6 bases). CDR3 size: 13 residues. The V and J ends lost 2 bases and 6 bases respectively, with 11 bases between them. Germline-derived CDR1 and CDR2 are SGHNT and YENEEA. Written as DNA, the CDR3 is TGTGCCAGCAGCTTACTGGGGGCTAGCGAGCAGTACTTC. Translation gives CASSLLGASEQYF.

CDR3 DNA: TGTGCCAGCAGCCAAGACCGAGGTCTCCCGGGGGAGCTGTTTTTT. Its protein product is CASSQDRGLPGELFF. The V call is TRBV4-2, the J call TRBJ2-2; D uncertain. V dropped 0 bases and J dropped 8 bases, with 13 bases sitting between them. CDR3 length: 15 amino acids. Germline CDR1 is LGHNA and CDR2 is YNFKEQ.

J is TRBJ2-1 and V is TRBV5-6; D not resolved. This CDR3 comprises 12 residues. The V gene lost 0 bases and the J gene lost 10 bases, with 8 bases spanning the gap. Germline values: CDR1 SGHDT, CDR2 YYEEEE. This chain's CDR3 is CASSLVNLEQFF. The DNA for the CDR3 is TGTGCCAGCAGCTTGGTAAATTTAGAGCAGTTCTTC.

This chain joins TRBV14 and TRBJ2-1; unclear D gene. This CDR3 contains 15 residues. Trimming stripped 4 bases from V and 6 bases from J, with 16 bases between. CDR1 and CDR2 (germline): SGHDN, FVKESK. The CDR3 DNA sequence: TGTGCCAGCAGCCCCAATGTCGGCTGGGCCAATGAGCAGTTCTTC. Translated: CASSPNVGWANEQFF.

The CDR3 DNA reads TGTGCCAGCAGTTGGACAGGGGGAAGCACTGAAGCTTTCTTT. Encoded protein: CASSWTGGSTEAFF. The V and J genes are TRBV6-1 and TRBJ1-1; 10 nucleotides align to TRBD1. This CDR3 is built from 14 residues. CDR1 MNHNS and CDR2 SASEGT come from the germline V gene. J was trimmed by 4 bases and V by 5 bases; bases with no gene match: 4.